Below, 21 T cell receptor beta chains from the same sample are listed, as sequenced in a study of blood T cell repertoires in COVID-19. Generated by immunoSEQ multiplex PCR, the TCRdb table keeps only in-frame clones and is missing some. The data show under 35,000 clones, more than 80% seen once. The specimen was peripheral blood. These receptors came from a man aged 60 to 75 with acute or convalescent COVID-19.

The count of this clone is one. This chain connects TRBV5-4 to TRBJ1-1, with D uncertain. V was cut by 0 bases and J by 2 bases, with 8 bases left in between. Germline CDR1 reads SGHNT; CDR2 reads YYREEE (reference sequence). The length of the CDR3 is 14 residues. In nucleotides, the CDR3 is TGTGCCAGCAGCTTGGGGCAGCGAAACACTGAAGCTTTCTTT. Residues: CASSLGQRNTEAFF.

V is TRBV5-4 and J is TRBJ2-1; 14 bases are a match to TRBD2. Germline CDR1 is SGHNT and CDR2 is YYREEE (reference sequence). V shed 4 bases, J shed 9 bases, and the junction held 6 bases outside the gene matches. This CDR3 is 15 amino acids long. CDR3 sequence: CASSEGLAGVVEQFF. The CDR3 DNA reads TGTGCCAGCAGCGAGGGACTAGCGGGAGTGGTTGAGCAGTTCTTC.

This clone was seen more than once but under ten times. This sequence joins TRBV7-9 and TRBJ2-3, with D possibly TRBD2 on 6 matching bases. The germline V and J ends were trimmed by 3 bases and 4 bases, with 14 bases remaining between them. Per germline, CDR1 SEHNR and CDR2 FQNEAQ (reference sequence). The CDR3 runs to 15 residues. In nucleotides, the CDR3 is TGTGCCAGCAGCTTTATCGTGGGAGGCTCAGATACGCAGTATTTT. Amino acids: CASSFIVGGSDTQYF.

J is TRBJ1-2 and V is TRBV19; 9 nucleotides match TRBD1. The V segment lost 5 bases and the J segment 2 bases; nucleotides outside the gene matches: 3. The CDR3 has 14 residues. Germline CDR1 LNHDA, CDR2 SQIVND (reference sequence). The CDR3 loop is CASSSGTGNYGYTF. CDR3 in DNA: TGTGCCAGTAGTTCCGGGACAGGGAACTATGGCTACACCTTC. Looking up the rest from reference TRBV19 and TRBJ1-2 gives the full variable domain: DGGITQSPKYLFRKEGQNVTLSCEQNLNHDAMYWYRQDPGQGLRLIYYSQIVNDFQKGDIAEGYSVSREKKESFPLTVTSAQKNPTAFYLCASSSGTGNYGYTFGSGTRLTVV.

The chain employs TRBV3-1 (or the pseudogene TRBV3-2) and TRBJ1-2; the D is unclear. This CDR3 spans 14 amino acids. Germline-derived CDR1 and CDR2 are LGHDT and YNNKEL (reference sequence). V was pared by 0 bases and J by 8 bases, with 13 bases between. This CDR3 is CASSQDRQPGGYTF. Written as DNA, the CDR3 is TGTGCCAGCAGCCAAGATCGGCAGCCAGGCGGCTACACCTTC.

This chain links TRBV5-1 with TRBJ1-4; a possible D gene is TRBD1 (6 bases). The CDR3 has 14 residues. V was cut by 5 bases and J by 8 bases, with 16 bases left in between. Germline V gives CDR1 SGHRS, CDR2 YFSETQ. DNA of the CDR3: TGCGCCAGCAGGTCCGGGACAATGGAGGAAAAACTGTTTTTT. It is translated as CASRSGTMEEKLFF.

The chain has TRBV6-5 and TRBJ1-4; the match to TRBD1 covers 7 bases. Germline values: CDR1 MNHEY, CDR2 SVGAGI. V lost 6 bases and J lost 7; bases outside the gene matches: 5. CDR3 length: 13 amino acids. The DNA of the CDR3 is TGTGCCAGCAGGCAGGGGGAGATTGAAAAACTGTTTTTT. Its translation: CASRQGEIEKLFF.

The chain joins TRBV6-5 to TRBJ2-1; D may be TRBD2 (6 bases). Per the germline V gene, CDR1 is MNHEY and CDR2 is SVGAGI. This CDR3 comprises 16 residues. Trimming took 0 bases from V and 3 from J, leaving 12 bases between them. The CDR3 DNA reads TGTGCCAGCAGTTACTCCCTAGCGTCTCACTACAATGAGCAGTTCTTC. Its translation: CASSYSLASHYNEQFF.

This clone was seen just once. This sequence joins TRBV6-5 and TRBJ1-2; TRBD1 might be the D (6 bases). Germline CDR1 reads MNHEY; CDR2 reads SVGAGI. The CDR3 loop spans 14 amino acids. CDR3 in DNA: TGTGTAGTCCGGGGGGCACCGTCTAACTATGGCTACACCTTC. Translation gives CVVRGAPSNYGYTF.

The CDR3 region is CASSDPGIGTYEQYF. The DNA for the CDR3 is TGCGCCAGCAGTGATCCCGGAATCGGGACCTACGAGCAGTACTTC. The chain couples TRBV10-2 to TRBJ2-7, with D possibly matching TRBD2 (5 bases). This CDR3 is 15 amino acids long. Germline assignment: CDR1 WSHSY and CDR2 SAAADI. The germline V and J ends were trimmed by 3 bases and 2 bases, with 14 bases remaining between them.

CDR3 residues: CASSLQGNPGANVLTF. CDR3 nucleotides: TGTGCCAGCAGCTTACAGGGGAACCCCGGGGCCAACGTCCTGACTTTC. This chain links TRBV7-2 with TRBJ2-6; possible D gene TRBD1, 6 bases. Germline lookup yields CDR1 SGHTA and CDR2 FQGNSA. CDR3 length equals 16 residues. The V end lost 2 bases, the J end lost 4 bases, and 12 bases lay between the germline ends.

This clone was counted a single time. V and J are TRBV28 and TRBJ2-1; 15 positions agree with TRBD2. CDR1 is MDHEN, CDR2 SYDVKM, per germline. Trimming took 5 bases from V and 5 from J; bases not matched to a gene: 7. The CDR3 totals 17 residues. The CDR3 region has the DNA TGTGCCAGCAGTCCCGGGACTAGCGGGAGGCTTGACAATGAGCAGTTCTTC. This translates into CASSPGTSGRLDNEQFF.

J is TRBJ2-5 and V is TRBV21-1; the listed D gene, TRBD1, was not tested against the DNA. TRBV21-1 is described as a pseudogene. This CDR3 region has 14 residues. In DNA form, the CDR3 reads TGTGCCAGCAGAACGACAGGGGGCCAAGAGACCCAGTACTTC. Protein product: CASRTTGGQETQYF.

Only one count was recorded for this clone. The CDR3 DNA sequence: TGCAGCGTTGAACAATGGGCCGGAGGAGAGCAGTACTTC. This translates into CSVEQWAGGEQYF. This rearrangement joins TRBV29-1 to TRBJ2-7, with D perhaps TRBD2 (5 bases). The germline V gene encodes CDR1 SQVTM and CDR2 ANQGSEA. V lost 2 bases to trimming and J lost 7 bases, with 15 bases between them. The CDR3 runs 13 residues.

The chain recombines TRBV5-8 with TRBJ1-5; D possibly corresponds to TRBD1 (6 bases). CDR3 length equals 13 residues. Germline V lookup: CDR1 SGHTS, CDR2 YDEGEE. Trimming cost V 4 bases and J 6 bases, with 11 bases left between them. CDR3 nucleotides: TGTGCCAGCAGCAAAACAGGGCTTCAGCCCCAGCATTTT. It translates to CASSKTGLQPQHF.

The J gene is TRBJ2-1, the V gene TRBV6-4; 8 nucleotides line up with TRBD1. CDR1 MRHNA and CDR2 SNTAGT come from the germline V gene. CDR3 length equals 15 residues. With 6 bases clipped from V and 8 bases from J, the junction kept 12 bases outside the gene matches. The CDR3 region is CASSPGTGGFYEQFF. The DNA of the CDR3 is TGTGCCAGCAGCCCCGGGACAGGAGGGTTCTATGAGCAGTTCTTC.

The V and J genes are TRBV2 and TRBJ1-3; D gene ambiguous. Germline V gene lookup returns CDR1 SNHLY and CDR2 FYNNEI. The V gene lost 3 bases and the J gene lost 3 bases, with 9 bases spanning the gap. CDR3 length: 14 amino acids. CDR3 in amino acids: CASSDMADGNTIYF. The CDR3 DNA is TGTGCCAGCAGTGATATGGCTGATGGAAACACCATATATTTT.

This chain joins TRBV7-9 and TRBJ1-1; D remains ambiguous. This CDR3 spans 13 amino acids. Germline V gives CDR1 SEHNR, CDR2 FQNEAQ (reference sequence). The V end lost 10 bases, the J end lost 6 bases, and 18 bases lay between the germline ends. CDR3 coding DNA: TGTGCCACCCCACTAGAGGATGTAGCTGAAGCTTTCTTT. This gives the protein CATPLEDVAEAFF.

The V and J genes are TRBV18 and TRBJ1-4, with 7 bases fitting TRBD1. V lost 4 bases to trimming and J lost 5 bases; unmatched junction nucleotides: 4. The CDR3 sequence is 14 residues long. From germline, CDR1 is KGHSH and CDR2 LQKENI. The CDR3 region has the DNA TGTGCCAGCTCACAGGGGGCGAGGAATGAAAAACTGTTTTTT. Protein product: CASSQGARNEKLFF.

This clone was seen a handful of times. The chain combines TRBV7-8 with TRBJ1-3, with D possibly TRBD1 on 5 matching bases. Germline lookup yields CDR1 SGHVS and CDR2 FQNEAQ. The V end lost 2 bases, the J end lost 4 bases, and 15 bases lay between the germline ends. The CDR3 covers 16 residues. The CDR3 protein is CASSLLRGRGGNTIYF. In DNA form, the CDR3 reads TGTGCCAGCAGCTTATTACGGGGGAGGGGCGGAAACACCATATATTTT.

The chain uses TRBV21-1 and TRBJ1-1; the tabulated D call, TRBD1, remains unverified against the DNA. TRBV21-1 is recorded as a pseudogene. The CDR3 spans 17 residues. CDR3 protein: CASSKSWQGPPYTEAFF. For the CDR3, the DNA is TGTGCCAGCAGCAAATCTTGGCAGGGGCCCCCTTACACTGAAGCTTTCTTT.